The sequence of this T cell receptor beta chain was determined in a study of patients and donors after allogeneic stem cell transplantation. V was clipped by 1 base and J by 5 bases, with 14 bases between them. The length of the CDR3 is 15 residues. CDR1 and CDR2 (germline): SGHVS, FQNEAQ. This clonotype has at least ten counts. TCRdb reprocessed the RT-PCR reads via MiXCR and lists one record per CDR3 protein. This repertoire shows 190,000 or so distinct CDR3 sequences, roughly two fifths found once; its top ten account for 9.5% to 13%. The sequence was obtained from a human donor who was either an allogeneic HSCT recipient or a stem cell or donor lymphocyte infusion donor (not recorded which). It is not recorded whose cells these are; they may come from a transplant donor. Material for sequencing was blood, either unsorted or a sorted T cell fraction (not recorded which). V gene TRBV7-8 combines with J gene TRBJ1-1, with no clear D. DNA for the CDR3: TGTGCCAGCAGCTTAGAAGGTTGGTCTGGGACTGAAGCTTTCTTT. This gives the protein CASSLEGWSGTEAFF.